A selection of T cell receptor beta chains follows, all from one sample in a study of blood T cells in healthy people across ages. TCRdb reprocessed the 5' RACE reads with MiXCR, giving one entry per CDR3 protein. The sample has about 570,000 distinct CDR3 sequences, approximately 27% seen once. Sequencing input: blood. Receptor source: a woman aged 70 to 79 in good health. Both conserved end residues are part of each CDR3. The order of the fields is V gene, clone size, J gene, D gene, CDR3 protein, CDR3 DNA. D genes are given only for firm matches. Only part of the rows carry a size: once, few, many, or a class if the clone is expanded.

v_gene: TRBV3-1; abundance: few; j_gene: TRBJ1-3; d_gene: .; CDR3aa: CASSQNGRGGNTIYF; CDR3nt: TGTGCCAGCAGCCAAAATGGCAGGGGCGGAAACACCATATATTTT
v_gene: TRBV6-2/TRBV6-3; abundance: .; j_gene: TRBJ1-6; d_gene: .; CDR3aa: CASSDPTDSPLHF; CDR3nt: TGTGCCAGCAGTGACCCTACGGATTCACCCCTCCACTTT
v_gene: TRBV4-3; abundance: few; j_gene: TRBJ2-3; d_gene: .; CDR3aa: CASSQAGPGAGTDTQYF; CDR3nt: TGCGCCAGCAGCCAAGCGGGTCCGGGGGCAGGCACAGATACGCAGTATTTT
v_gene: TRBV7-9; abundance: few; j_gene: TRBJ1-4; d_gene: TRBD1; CDR3aa: CASSYRGIGEKLFF; CDR3nt: TGTGCCAGCAGCTACAGGGGGATTGGGGAAAAACTGTTTTTT
v_gene: TRBV5-1; abundance: .; j_gene: TRBJ1-4; d_gene: .; CDR3aa: CASSLGTRDGNEKLFF; CDR3nt: TGCGCCAGCAGCTTAGGCACCCGGGACGGTAATGAAAAACTGTTTTTT
v_gene: TRBV3-1; abundance: few; j_gene: TRBJ2-1; d_gene: TRBD2; CDR3aa: CASSQVAAGYLFF; CDR3nt: TGTGCCAGCAGCCAAGTGGCAGCGGGGTACTTGTTCTTC
v_gene: TRBV20-1; abundance: few; j_gene: TRBJ2-1; d_gene: TRBD2; CDR3aa: CSARDPLAGANEQFF; CDR3nt: TGCAGTGCTAGAGATCCCCTAGCGGGGGCCAATGAGCAGTTCTTC
v_gene: TRBV4-3; abundance: .; j_gene: TRBJ2-1; d_gene: TRBD2; CDR3aa: CASSQDLLGAGGHYEQFF; CDR3nt: TGCGCCAGCAGCCAAGATCTCCTGGGAGCGGGGGGGCATTATGAGCAGTTCTTC
v_gene: TRBV6-2/TRBV6-3; abundance: .; j_gene: TRBJ2-1; d_gene: .; CDR3aa: CAGSYSYNEQFF; CDR3nt: TGTGCCGGCAGTTACTCCTACAATGAGCAGTTCTTC
v_gene: TRBV29-1; abundance: .; j_gene: TRBJ2-1; d_gene: .; CDR3aa: CSVEAGYPNEQFF; CDR3nt: TGCAGCGTTGAGGCAGGGTACCCCAATGAGCAGTTCTTC
v_gene: TRBV29-1; abundance: many; j_gene: TRBJ1-1; d_gene: .; CDR3aa: CSVLRMNTEAFF; CDR3nt: TGCAGCGTGCTCAGGATGAACACTGAAGCTTTCTTT
v_gene: TRBV6-1; abundance: .; j_gene: TRBJ2-6; d_gene: .; CDR3aa: CTSNKYTGPSGANVLTF; CDR3nt: TGTACCAGCAACAAGTACACAGGACCCTCTGGGGCCAACGTCCTGACTTTC
v_gene: TRBV12-3/TRBV12-4; abundance: .; j_gene: TRBJ2-1; d_gene: .; CDR3aa: CASSSYNERFF; CDR3nt: TGTGCCAGCAGTTCATACAATGAGCGGTTCTTC
v_gene: TRBV20-1; abundance: .; j_gene: TRBJ1-3; d_gene: .; CDR3aa: CSARGRAWNSENTIYF; CDR3nt: TGCAGTGCTAGAGGAAGGGCGTGGAATAGCGAAAACACCATATATTTT
v_gene: TRBV19; abundance: .; j_gene: TRBJ2-5; d_gene: .; CDR3aa: CASSISGSGNERFF; CDR3nt: TGTGCCAGTAGTATTTCAGGGTCGGGAAATGAGCGGTTCTTC
v_gene: TRBV9; abundance: few; j_gene: TRBJ2-1; d_gene: TRBD2; CDR3aa: CASSVGSGGLSFEQFF; CDR3nt: TGTGCCAGCAGCGTAGGTTCGGGGGGGCTCTCCTTTGAGCAGTTCTTC
v_gene: TRBV5-4; abundance: few; j_gene: TRBJ1-3; d_gene: TRBD1; CDR3aa: CASRHRKTGSSGNTIYF; CDR3nt: TGTGCCAGCAGGCATAGGAAGACAGGGAGCTCTGGAAACACCATATATTTT
v_gene: TRBV7-2; abundance: .; j_gene: TRBJ2-3; d_gene: TRBD1; CDR3aa: CASSLGGTVKSDTQYF; CDR3nt: TGTGCCAGCAGCTTAGGGGGGACAGTTAAGTCAGATACGCAGTATTTT
v_gene: TRBV4-2; abundance: .; j_gene: TRBJ2-3; d_gene: .; CDR3aa: CASSQGEGGTDTQYF; CDR3nt: TGTGCCAGCAGCCAAGGAGAGGGGGGCACAGATACGCAGTATTTT
v_gene: TRBV7-8; abundance: .; j_gene: TRBJ2-1; d_gene: TRBD1; CDR3aa: CASSRDRGPGNEQFF; CDR3nt: TGTGCCAGCAGCCGTGACAGGGGGCCTGGCAATGAGCAGTTCTTC
v_gene: TRBV9; abundance: few; j_gene: TRBJ2-2; d_gene: TRBD1; CDR3aa: CASSVVDRGGGSGELFF; CDR3nt: TGTGCCAGCAGCGTAGTCGATCGAGGGGGCGGCTCCGGGGAGCTGTTTTTT
v_gene: TRBV4-1; abundance: .; j_gene: TRBJ2-7; d_gene: .; CDR3aa: CASSYLVGAASSYEQYF; CDR3nt: TGCGCCAGCAGCTATCTCGTCGGGGCCGCCTCCTCCTACGAGCAGTACTTC
v_gene: TRBV30; abundance: few; j_gene: TRBJ2-1; d_gene: .; CDR3aa: CAWDNYNEQFF; CDR3nt: TGTGCCTGGGACAACTACAATGAGCAGTTCTTC
v_gene: TRBV11-2; abundance: .; j_gene: TRBJ1-1; d_gene: .; CDR3aa: CASSFSHLDTNTEAFF; CDR3nt: TGTGCCAGCAGCTTCTCCCACCTCGACACGAACACTGAAGCTTTCTTT